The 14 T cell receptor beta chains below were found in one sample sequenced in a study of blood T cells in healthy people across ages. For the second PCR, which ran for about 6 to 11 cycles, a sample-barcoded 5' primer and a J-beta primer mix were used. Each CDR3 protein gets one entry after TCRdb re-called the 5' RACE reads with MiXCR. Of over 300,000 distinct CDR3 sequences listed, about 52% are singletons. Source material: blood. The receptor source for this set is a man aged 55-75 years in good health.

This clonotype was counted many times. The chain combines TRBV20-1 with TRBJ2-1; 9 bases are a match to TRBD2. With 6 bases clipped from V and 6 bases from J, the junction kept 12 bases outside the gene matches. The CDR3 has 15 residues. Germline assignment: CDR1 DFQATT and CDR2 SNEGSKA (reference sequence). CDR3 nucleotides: TGCAGTGCGCCCTCCCCGGGACTAGCAACCAATGAGCAGTTCTTC. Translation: CSAPSPGLATNEQFF.

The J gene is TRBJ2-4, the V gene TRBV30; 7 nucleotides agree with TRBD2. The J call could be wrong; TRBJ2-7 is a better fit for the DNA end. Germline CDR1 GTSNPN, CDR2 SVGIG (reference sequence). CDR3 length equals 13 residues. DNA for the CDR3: TGTGCCTGGAGTAGCGGGATCACCTACGAGCAGTACTTC. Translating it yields CAWSSGITYEQYF.

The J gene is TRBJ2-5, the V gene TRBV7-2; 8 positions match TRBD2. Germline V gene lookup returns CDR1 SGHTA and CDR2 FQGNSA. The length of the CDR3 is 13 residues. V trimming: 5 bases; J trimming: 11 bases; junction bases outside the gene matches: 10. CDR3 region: CASSTGGRDEQYF. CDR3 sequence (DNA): TGTGCCAGCAGCACGGGGGGGCGGGATGAGCAGTACTTC.

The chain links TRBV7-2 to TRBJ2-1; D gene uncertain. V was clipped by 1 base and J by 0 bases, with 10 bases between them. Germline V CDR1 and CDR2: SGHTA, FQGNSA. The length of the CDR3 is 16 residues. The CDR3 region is CASSLGRVSSYNEQFF. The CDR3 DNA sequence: TGTGCCAGCAGCTTAGGCCGGGTGAGCTCCTACAATGAGCAGTTCTTC.

DNA of the CDR3: TGCAGTGCTAGGGACAGGGGAGTTGGTGAAAAACTGTTTTTT. Translated, it gives CSARDRGVGEKLFF. The chain couples TRBV20-1 to TRBJ1-4; 9 bases align to TRBD1. J was trimmed by 7 bases and V by 3 bases; bases with no gene match: 6. Germline V CDR1 and CDR2: DFQATT, SNEGSKA (reference sequence). This CDR3 is 14 amino acids long.

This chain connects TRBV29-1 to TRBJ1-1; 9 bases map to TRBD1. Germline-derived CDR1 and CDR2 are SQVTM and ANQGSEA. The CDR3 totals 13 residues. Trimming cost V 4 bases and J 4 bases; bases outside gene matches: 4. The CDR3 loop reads CSVGLTGGTEAFF. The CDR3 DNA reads TGCAGCGTTGGATTGACAGGGGGCACTGAAGCTTTCTTT.

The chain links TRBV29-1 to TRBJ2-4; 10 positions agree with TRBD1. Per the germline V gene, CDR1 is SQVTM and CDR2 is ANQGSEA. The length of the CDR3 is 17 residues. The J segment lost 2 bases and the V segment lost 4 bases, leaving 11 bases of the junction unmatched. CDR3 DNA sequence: TGCAGCGTTGGTGGGACAGGGGCCGCGGTATCCAAAAACATTCAGTACTTC. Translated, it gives CSVGGTGAAVSKNIQYF. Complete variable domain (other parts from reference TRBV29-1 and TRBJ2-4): SAVISQKPSRDICQRGTSLTIQCQVDSQVTMMFWYRQQPGQSLTLIATANQGSEATYESGFVIDKFPISRPNLTFSTLTVSNMSPEDSSIYLCSVGGTGAAVSKNIQYFGAGTRLSVL.

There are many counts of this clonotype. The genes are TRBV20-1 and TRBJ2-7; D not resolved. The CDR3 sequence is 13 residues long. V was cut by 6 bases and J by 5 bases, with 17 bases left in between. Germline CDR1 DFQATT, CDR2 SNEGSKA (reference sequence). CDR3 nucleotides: TGCAGTGCCGTCCCCTTGGGGAAGGACGAGCAGTACTTC. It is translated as CSAVPLGKDEQYF.

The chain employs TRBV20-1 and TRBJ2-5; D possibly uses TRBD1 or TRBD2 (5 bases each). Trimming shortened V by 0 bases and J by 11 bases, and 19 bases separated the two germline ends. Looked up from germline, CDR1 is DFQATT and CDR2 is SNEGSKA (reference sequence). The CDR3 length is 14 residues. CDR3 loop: CSARDPNRMREQYF. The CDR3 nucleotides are TGCAGTGCTAGAGATCCCAACAGGATGAGGGAGCAGTACTTC.

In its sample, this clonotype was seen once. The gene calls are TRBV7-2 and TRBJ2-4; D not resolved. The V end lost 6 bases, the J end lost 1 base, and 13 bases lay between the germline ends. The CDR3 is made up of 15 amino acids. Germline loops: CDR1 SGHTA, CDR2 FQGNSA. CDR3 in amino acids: CASSQDHNAKNIQYF. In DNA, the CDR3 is TGTGCCAGCAGTCAAGACCATAATGCCAAAAACATTCAGTACTTC.

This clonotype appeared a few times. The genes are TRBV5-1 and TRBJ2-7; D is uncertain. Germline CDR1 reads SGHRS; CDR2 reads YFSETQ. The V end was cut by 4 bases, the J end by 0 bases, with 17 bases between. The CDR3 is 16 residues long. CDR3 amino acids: CASSPLLGPPSYEQYF. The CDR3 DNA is TGCGCCAGCAGCCCCCTCCTAGGGCCACCCTCCTACGAGCAGTACTTC.

The CDR3: CASRKGLAGAETQYF. The CDR3 DNA sequence: TGTGCCAGCAGAAAGGGACTAGCGGGGGCAGAGACCCAGTACTTC. The rearrangement uses TRBV25-1 and TRBJ2-5, with TRBD2 matching over 14 bases. V lost 6 bases, J lost 4 bases, and 4 bases stayed unmatched. The germline gives CDR1 MGHDK, CDR2 SYGVNS. The CDR3 is 15 amino acids.

The CDR3 spells CASSQLELETQYF. CDR3 in DNA: TGTGCCAGCAGTCAACTAGAGCTGGAGACCCAGTACTTC. The chain is built from TRBV12-3 or TRBV12-4 and TRBJ2-7; possibly TRBD2 for D (5 bases). The J call may be mistaken, given a closer DNA end match to TRBJ2-5. The CDR3 covers 13 residues.

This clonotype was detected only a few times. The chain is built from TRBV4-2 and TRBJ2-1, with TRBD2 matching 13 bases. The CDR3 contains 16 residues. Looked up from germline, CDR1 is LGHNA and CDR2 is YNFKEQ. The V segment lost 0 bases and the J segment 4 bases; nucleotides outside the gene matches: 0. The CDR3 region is CASSQETSGGYNEQFF. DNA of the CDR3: TGTGCCAGCAGCCAAGAGACTAGCGGGGGGTACAATGAGCAGTTCTTC.